This TCR beta chain was captured by sequencing in a study of T cell clones after liver transplantation (dated by TCRdb to about 2019). The study in broad terms: ITN030ST, the source of the samples, was a randomized trial that attempted immunosuppression withdrawal within 2 years of liver transplantation. Donor-reactive T cell clones were identified by TCRbeta sequencing following a pre-transplant mixed lymphocyte reaction and were subsequently tracked in post-transplant blood. Third party-reactive TCRbeta sequences were also identified from pre-transplant MLRs to serve as an antigen-independent comparator for donor-reactive sequences. Three of the eight recipients were HCV-positive; the others were transplanted for non-autoimmune, non-viral indications. Until randomization at 12-24 months post-transplant, subjects were given standard immunosuppression, with no induction therapy. To count as tolerant, a recipient had to stay completely off immunosuppression for at least one year without liver enzymes climbing beyond twice the upper limit of normal. Blood samples were collected pre-transplant, then pre-randomization ahead of withdrawal, and finally post-randomization once withdrawal had either been completed or failed. A cohort of 8 liver transplant recipients was studied, of whom 3 were classified as tolerant and 5 as non-tolerant. What the work shows at the level of the full study, not this receptor alone: The decline in donor-reactive sequences exceeded the decline in third party-reactive sequences, suggesting partial antigen-specific deletion that was unrelated to withdrawal success. When repertoire turnover was taken into account, detection of donor-reactive sequences was significantly reduced in 7 of 8 subjects for CD4 and in 8 of 8 subjects for CD8. In 5 of 8 subjects, regardless of tolerance or HCV status, circulating donor-reactive CD4 TCRbeta sequences dropped significantly post-transplant. Because allograft tissue specimens were not available, migration of donor-reactive T cells into the graft, rather than deletion, may have occurred. The conclusions were preliminary, being limited by small, heterogeneous patient numbers and by non-standardized post-transplant time points. In a couple of subjects, low numbers of available donor cells limited the measurable donor-reactive repertoire.

Using immunoSEQ, frozen genomic DNA was subjected to high-throughput TCRbeta CDR3 sequencing, a process that included PCR amplification, mapping, bias correction and internal controls. As for the original processing: Productive rearrangements were kept, and unique TCRbeta sequences were defined by CDR3 nucleotide sequence plus V and J gene. For a sequence to be called donor-reactive, it needed a frequency of at least 0.01% and at least 5-fold expansion in CFSE-low cells compared with unstimulated pre-transplant cells. To ensure at least 90% detection power, minimum frequency thresholds were set for each subject based on that subject's lowest-template unstimulated sample. Jensen-Shannon divergence between the top 1000 TCRbeta sequences post-transplant and pre-transplant was used to measure repertoire turnover. Two-sided Fisher's exact tests were used to test for changes in the detection of donor-reactive sequences. The table comes from immuneACCESS by way of TCRdb, which keeps in-frame sequences with V and J called. Part of the clones is missing from these tables; in studies checked, under half for an unresolved V gene and the rest for unknown reasons. V and J calls and clone size are as listed in that table; D and trimming were resolved from the DNA. Present in this sample are approximately 71,000 clones, more than 85% of which were seen just once. The ten largest clones take up more than 0.85% of the sample.

The germline V gene supplies CDR1 SGHDT and CDR2 YYEEEE. There are 15 amino acids in the CDR3, from cysteine to phenylalanine inclusive. The only DNA kept is the CDR3, 45 bases in frame from the first base. The germline V and J ends show losses of 4 bases and 6 bases respectively, and no gene match explains 12 bases of the junction. Comments on this clone: The clone's antigen remains unknown. The record has no base qualities; no much larger clone is one base away.

Thawed unstimulated PBMCs were stained for CD3, CD4 and CD8 and FACS-sorted into CD3+CD4+ and CD3+CD8+ populations. All 8 studied subjects were randomized to immunosuppression withdrawal. The Qiagen DNeasy Blood and Tissue Kit was used for isolation of genomic DNA. This sample comprised CD4+ T cells from blood, obtained approximately 25 months after liver transplant. Here the chain combines TRBV5-6 and TRBJ2-7, with 8 bases in between that match TRBD1. The source is a human patient who received a liver transplant. After a transplant, not all T cells may be the patient's own; some may come from the graft donor. The CDR3 region: CASSRTGWGVSEQYF. The nucleotide sequence reads as follows: TGTGCCAGCAGCCGGACAGGGTGGGGTGTCTCCGAGCAGTACTTC.